A single sample gave rise to the 30 T cell receptor beta chains below, sequenced in a study of vaccination and CD4 T cells after COVID-19. Cultured CD4+ T cells had their DNA profiled by the Oncomine TCR Beta short-read assay. Each CDR3 protein is one row after TCRdb ran MiXCR on the PCR reads. Of about 20,000 distinct CDR3 sequences in the sample, roughly 50% are singletons; the top ten hold around 5.5%. Treatment given: 10-day PBMC culture with coronavirus spike peptide pools or control peptides (ViraFEST assay). These receptors' antigens are unknown. The sequencing sample was made of CD4+ T cells from blood, cultured in vitro. The receptors derive from a human donor who had recovered from COVID-19.

This chain uses TRBV7-3 with TRBJ2-1; TRBD1 is a possible D gene (6 bases). CDR3 length: 14 amino acids. CDR1 and CDR2 (germline): SGHTA, FQGTGA. V lost 3 bases and J lost 6, with 12 bases in between. This CDR3 is CASSFNRESNEQFF. CDR3 bases: TGTGCCAGCAGCTTTAACAGGGAATCCAATGAGCAGTTCTTC.

This clonotype was counted a few times. The chain combines TRBV15 with TRBJ1-1; D is ambiguous. With 1 base removed from V and 3 bases from J, the gap between germline ends came to 9 bases. CDR1 is LNHNV and CDR2 is YYDKDF in the germline V gene (reference sequence). CDR3 length: 14 residues. The CDR3 here is CATSRAREDTEAFF. The CDR3 nucleotides are TGTGCCACCAGCAGAGCACGGGAGGACACTGAAGCTTTCTTT.

V is TRBV7-2 and J is TRBJ1-6; D is undetermined. V lost 5 bases to trimming and J lost 7 bases, with 18 bases between them. Germline CDR1 and CDR2: SGHTA and FQGNSA. The CDR3 totals 16 residues. CDR3 nucleotide sequence: TGTGCCAGCAGCCCCCGCCAGGCCGGCTGGAATTCACCCCTCCACTTT. This translates into CASSPRQAGWNSPLHF. Filled out from reference TRBV7-2 and TRBJ1-6, the complete variable domain reads GAGVSQSPSNKVTEKGKDVELRCDPISGHTALYWYRQSLGQGLEFLIYFQGNSAPDKSGLPSDRFSAERTGGSVSTLTIQRTQQEDSAVYLCASSPRQAGWNSPLHFGNGTRLTVT.

The chain combines TRBV7-2 with TRBJ1-2; the match to TRBD1 covers 7 bases. CDR1 and CDR2 (germline): SGHTA, FQGNSA. J was trimmed by 2 bases and V by 6 bases; bases with no gene match: 6. The CDR3 has 14 amino acids. The CDR3 spells CASRDRQGNYGYTF. CDR3 sequence (DNA): TGTGCCAGCAGGGACCGACAGGGAAACTATGGCTACACCTTC.

Concerning this clonotype: The germline gene is not matched at one end of the junction; a read error may be the cause. The chain couples TRBV7-7 to TRBJ1-1; D gene ambiguous. This CDR3 has 13 residues. Germline V gene data show CDR1 as SSHAT and CDR2 as FNYEAQ (reference sequence). The CDR3 coding sequence is TGTGCTAGCAGCTTAGCTTTGCACACTGAAGCTTTCTTT. Its translation is CASSLALHTEAFF.

This rearrangement joins TRBV23-1 to TRBJ2-7; D not resolved. TRBV23-1 belongs to the ORF category, with a function that is uncertain. The CDR3 runs to 14 residues. The V end was cut by 5 bases, the J end by 1 base, with 12 bases between. The CDR3 region has the DNA TGCGCCAGCAGTTTACCGGGCCTTTCCTACGAGCAGTACTTC. It translates to CASSLPGLSYEQYF.

The genes are TRBV7-8 and TRBJ2-1, with 7 bases that match TRBD1. V dropped 5 bases and J dropped 13; count of bases not matched to a gene: 8. CDR3 length: 12 amino acids. In germline, CDR1 is SGHVS, CDR2 FQNEAQ. The CDR3 DNA reads as TGTGCCAGCAGCCCGAGCCGGGACAGTCAGTTCTTC. This codes for CASSPSRDSQFF.

The chain recombines TRBV2 with TRBJ2-1; 10 bases map to TRBD2. V lost 4 bases, J lost 9 bases, and 6 bases stayed unmatched. The CDR3 contains 14 residues. The germline CDR1 and CDR2 sequences are SNHLY and FYNNEI. CDR3 amino acids: CASSVTSGISEQFF. The CDR3 DNA reads TGTGCCAGCAGTGTCACTAGCGGGATATCTGAGCAGTTCTTC.

V usage is TRBV11-2 and J usage is TRBJ1-1; the D is unclear. Germline CDR1 is SGHAT and CDR2 is FQNNGV. The CDR3 has 13 amino acids. V dropped 3 bases and J dropped 4 bases, with 9 bases sitting between them. The CDR3 spells CASSFSGPTEAFF. The CDR3 coding sequence is TGTGCCAGCAGCTTCTCAGGACCCACTGAAGCTTTCTTT.

The genes are TRBV24-1 and TRBJ2-1, with 10 positions matching TRBD2. There are 14 residues in the CDR3. In germline, CDR1 is KGHDR, CDR2 SFDVKD. With V trimmed by 6 bases and J by 6 bases, 4 bases remained unmatched. CDR3 sequence reads: CATSSPSGSNEQFF. The CDR3 DNA follows: TGTGCCACCAGTTCTCCTAGCGGGAGCAATGAGCAGTTCTTC.

J is TRBJ1-5 and V is TRBV2; D is uncertain. CDR1 and CDR2 (germline): SNHLY, FYNNEI. V was shortened by 4 bases and J by 9 bases, with 16 bases between the two germline ends. This CDR3 contains 14 residues. CDR3 sequence (DNA): TGTGCCAGCAGTGGTTACGTCCAGGTAGGGCCCCAGCATTTT. Amino acid sequence: CASSGYVQVGPQHF.

V usage is TRBV6-1 and J usage is TRBJ1-2; tentatively, D is TRBD1 (5 bases). CDR1 is MNHNS and CDR2 is SASEGT in the germline V gene. Trimming took off 6 bases at V and 8 bases at J, with 16 bases between the two ends. CDR3 length: 13 amino acids. The CDR3 DNA follows: TGTGCCAGCAGCCCCGAAGCAGGGCGCGGCTACACCTTC. It is translated as CASSPEAGRGYTF.

V usage is TRBV7-6 and J usage is TRBJ2-1, with 7 bases matching TRBD1. The CDR3 is 13 amino acids. Trimming took 5 bases from V and 5 from J; bases not matched to a gene: 3. CDR1 is SGHVS and CDR2 is FNYEAQ in the germline V gene. CDR3: CASSMGQHNEQFF. CDR3 DNA sequence: TGTGCCAGCAGCATGGGACAGCACAATGAGCAGTTCTTC.

This chain connects TRBV18 to TRBJ1-2, with a possible D match to TRBD1 (6 bases). CDR1 is KGHSH and CDR2 is LQKENI in the germline V gene. CDR3 length: 15 amino acids. Deletions cut 3 bases from V and 4 bases from J, with 15 bases between. CDR3 sequence reads: CASSPLDRNPYGYTF. In nucleotides, the CDR3 is TGTGCCAGCTCACCCCTAGACAGGAACCCCTATGGCTACACCTTC.

This clonotype ranks as medium-sized (0.01 to 0.1%). The J gene is TRBJ1-2, the V gene TRBV1; the table calls TRBD1, which could not be checked here. TRBV1 corresponds to a pseudogene. This CDR3 region has 16 residues. The CDR3 coding sequence is TGCACCAGCAGCCAAGATGGTCAGGGGGCGGACTATGGCTACACCTTC. Its protein product is CTSSQDGQGADYGYTF.

The chain combines TRBV20-1 with TRBJ1-4; perhaps TRBD1 as D (5 bases). The V end lost 6 bases, the J end lost 6 bases, and 11 bases lay between the germline ends. The CDR3 spans 12 residues. From germline, CDR1 is DFQATT and CDR2 SNEGSKA (reference sequence). This CDR3 is CSASTGDEKLFF. Here the CDR3 DNA reads TGCAGTGCATCGACGGGGGATGAAAAACTGTTTTTT.

The J gene is TRBJ2-3, the V gene TRBV19, with 7 bases matching TRBD2. V shed 5 bases and J 5 bases; nucleotides not matched to a gene: 10. Per the germline V gene, CDR1 is LNHDA and CDR2 is SQIVND (reference sequence). This CDR3 has 15 amino acids. CDR3 coding DNA: TGTGCCAGTAGTTCTTGGCGGGAGAGTAAAGATACGCAGTATTTT. Translated, it gives CASSSWRESKDTQYF.

This chain connects TRBV12-3 or TRBV12-4 to TRBJ1-1; D remains ambiguous. The germline V and J ends were trimmed by 3 bases and 1 base, with 9 bases remaining between them. CDR3 length: 14 residues. The chain's CDR3 is CASSLLIRNTEAFF. The CDR3 DNA follows: TGTGCCAGCAGTTTGTTGATCAGGAACACTGAAGCTTTCTTT.

This clonotype was picked up a small number of times. V usage is TRBV5-1 and J usage is TRBJ1-5, with TRBD1 identical over 7 bases. Germline V gene sequence: CDR1 SGHRS, CDR2 YFSETQ. V dropped 0 bases and J dropped 4; count of bases not matched to a gene: 4. CDR3 length: 15 amino acids. The CDR3 nucleotides are TGCGCCAGCAGCTTGGGACAGGGCCTAAATCAGCCCCAGCATTTT. Amino acids: CASSLGQGLNQPQHF. The full variable domain, its missing parts supplied by reference TRBV5-1 and TRBJ1-5, is KAGVTQTPRYLIKTRGQQVTLSCSPISGHRSVSWYQQTPGQGLQFLFEYFSETQRNKGNFPGRFSGRQFSNSRSEMNVSTLELGDSALYLCASSLGQGLNQPQHFGDGTRLSIL.

The chain couples TRBV6-5 to TRBJ1-1, with D possibly TRBD1 on 5 matching bases. V was cut by 2 bases and J by 6 bases, with 13 bases left in between. There are 14 residues in the CDR3. Germline CDR1 MNHEY, CDR2 SVGAGI. The CDR3 DNA follows: TGTGCCAGCAGTTACGGGTTACGGGGGGCTGAAGCTTTCTTT. Its translation is CASSYGLRGAEAFF.

The chain uses TRBV7-8 and TRBJ2-3, with 12 bases matching TRBD2. This CDR3 spans 15 amino acids. The V gene's germline CDR1 is SGHVS and CDR2 FQNEAQ. The J segment lost 3 bases and the V segment lost 4 bases, leaving 2 bases of the junction unmatched. The chain's CDR3 is CASSSGLAGTDTQYF. The CDR3 DNA sequence: TGTGCCAGCAGCTCAGGACTAGCGGGAACAGATACGCAGTATTTT.

The chain is built from TRBV5-1 and TRBJ2-7; 10 bases map to TRBD1. Germline trimming cut 0 bases from V and 3 bases from J; bases unmatched to any gene: 6. CDR3 size: 16 residues. Germline-derived CDR1 and CDR2 are SGHRS and YFSETQ. The CDR3: CASSLAQGTGVYEQYF. CDR3 in DNA: TGCGCCAGCAGCTTGGCTCAGGGGACAGGGGTCTACGAGCAGTACTTC.

This chain links TRBV10-1 with TRBJ2-1; maybe TRBD1 (7 bases). Germline V gives CDR1 WNHNN, CDR2 SYGVQD (reference sequence). Trimming took off 2 bases at V and 3 bases at J, with 14 bases between the two ends. This CDR3 is 16 amino acids long. DNA for the CDR3: TGCGCCAGCAGTGAGGCTCAGGGGGGATTCTACAATGAGCAGTTCTTC. Protein sequence: CASSEAQGGFYNEQFF.

This clonotype has more than one count but fewer than ten. The CDR3 coding sequence is TGTGCCAGCCGAGGGGACAGGGGGGACACTGAAGCTTTCTTT. It codes for CASRGDRGDTEAFF. V and J are TRBV7-2 and TRBJ1-1; the match to TRBD1 covers 11 bases. J gave up 3 bases and V 8 bases, and 5 bases lay outside the gene matches. Germline CDR1 SGHTA, CDR2 FQGNSA. The CDR3 contains 14 residues.

This clonotype has only a few counts. The gene calls are TRBV7-2 and TRBJ1-5; maybe TRBD1 (5 bases). CDR3 length: 12 residues. Germline assignment: CDR1 SGHTA and CDR2 FQGNSA. Deletions cut 3 bases from V and 8 bases from J, with 8 bases between. CDR3 loop: CASSFPGKPQHF. Here the CDR3 DNA reads TGTGCCAGCAGCTTCCCAGGGAAGCCCCAGCATTTT.

The sample holds a few counts of this clonotype. The V call is TRBV6-5, the J call TRBJ1-2, with D perhaps TRBD1 (6 bases). CDR3 length: 16 amino acids. Germline V gives CDR1 MNHEY, CDR2 SVGAGI. V lost 3 bases to trimming and J lost 6 bases, with 20 bases between them. The CDR3 DNA reads TGTGCCAGCAGTTATTTGATCGGGGCAGGGGCTCATGGCTACACCTTC. Protein product: CASSYLIGAGAHGYTF.

The CDR3 reads CASTGTSGRTGEQYF. The DNA for the CDR3 is TGTGCCAGCACCGGGACTAGCGGGAGAACGGGCGAGCAGTACTTC. The V call is TRBV3-1, the J call TRBJ2-7; 14 nucleotides match TRBD2. The CDR3 totals 15 residues. Germline CDR1 LGHDT, CDR2 YNNKEL (reference sequence). Germline trimming cut 7 bases from V and 6 bases from J; bases unmatched to any gene: 8.

This clonotype was seen a few times. The chain employs TRBV6-2 or TRBV6-3 and TRBJ1-5; 10 nucleotides agree with TRBD1. Looked up from germline, CDR1 is MNHEY and CDR2 is SVGEGT. V lost 4 bases and J lost 1; bases outside the gene matches: 1. The CDR3 extends over 15 amino acids. This chain's CDR3 is CASSWTGGSNQPQHF. CDR3 nucleotide sequence: TGTGCCAGCAGTTGGACAGGGGGAAGCAATCAGCCCCAGCATTTT.

The gene calls are TRBV20-1 and TRBJ2-1; 11 nucleotides match TRBD2. Germline CDR1 DFQATT, CDR2 SNEGSKA (reference sequence). This CDR3 contains 15 residues. J was trimmed by 10 bases and V by 1 base; bases with no gene match: 9. CDR3 sequence reads: CSARVPLAGVGEQFF. The CDR3 region has the DNA TGCAGTGCTAGAGTTCCACTAGCGGGAGTCGGCGAGCAGTTCTTC.

In this sample, this clonotype turned up a few times. The rearrangement uses TRBV24-1 and TRBJ1-1, with D maybe TRBD1 (6 bases). V lost 7 bases, J lost 7 bases, and 15 bases lay in between. The CDR3 runs to 13 residues. The germline CDR1 and CDR2 sequences are KGHDR and SFDVKD. In nucleotides, the CDR3 is TGTGCCACCAGCACTCCGGGACAACATGAAGCTTTCTTT. Protein product: CATSTPGQHEAFF.